This TCR beta chain was identified during a study of blood T cell repertoires in COVID-19. Using immunoSEQ multiplex PCR, the repertoire was profiled, and TCRdb retains in-frame clones only, with some absent. This table has roughly 99,000 clones, around nine tenths appearing once. Trimming left V 7 bases short and J 6 bases short, with 15 bases between. CDR3 length: 13 amino acids. The germline V gene has CDR1 SNHLY and CDR2 FYNNEI. What was sequenced was peripheral blood. This chain uses TRBV2 with TRBJ1-2; D may be TRBD1 (6 bases). The TCR was taken from a man in his fifties or sixties with COVID-19, enrolled during active disease. This chain's CDR3 is CASKGGRRDGYTF. CDR3 nucleotides: TGTGCCAGCAAGGGGGGGCGGAGGGATGGCTACACCTTC.